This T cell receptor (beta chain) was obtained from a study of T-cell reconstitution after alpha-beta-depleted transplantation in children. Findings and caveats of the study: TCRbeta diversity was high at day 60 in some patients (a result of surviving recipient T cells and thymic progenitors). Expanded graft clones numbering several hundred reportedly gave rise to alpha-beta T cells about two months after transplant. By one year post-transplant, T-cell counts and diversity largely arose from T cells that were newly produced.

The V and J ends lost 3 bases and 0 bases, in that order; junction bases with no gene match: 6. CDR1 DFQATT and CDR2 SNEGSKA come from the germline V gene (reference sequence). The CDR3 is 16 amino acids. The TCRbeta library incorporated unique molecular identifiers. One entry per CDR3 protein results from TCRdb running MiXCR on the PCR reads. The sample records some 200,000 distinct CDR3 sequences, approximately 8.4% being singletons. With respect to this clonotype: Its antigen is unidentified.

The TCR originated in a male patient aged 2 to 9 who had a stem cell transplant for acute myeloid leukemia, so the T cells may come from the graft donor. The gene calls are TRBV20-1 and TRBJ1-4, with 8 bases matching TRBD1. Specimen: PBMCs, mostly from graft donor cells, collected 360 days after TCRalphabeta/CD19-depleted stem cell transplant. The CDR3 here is CSASRRQGSTNEKLFF. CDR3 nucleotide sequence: TGCAGTGCTAGCCGAAGACAGGGGTCAACTAATGAAAAACTGTTTTTT.